This T cell receptor beta chain stems from a study of T cell repertoires in cytomegalovirus infection (dated by TCRdb to about 2019). At the level of the whole study: Peptide stimulations targeted recently identified HLA-C-restricted CMV epitopes, whose presentation resists viral immunomodulation, together with well-studied HLA-B-restricted epitopes. Donor HLA type was relevant to the analysis, as public TCR beta signatures indicated carriage of CMV infection together with the matching HLA type. Overall study outcomes, separate from this receptor: The ex vivo response was dominated by HLA-C-restricted CMV-specific TCR beta clonotypes, which also provided the single most frequent clonotype in two of eight donors. Carriers of CMV infection plus the relevant HLA type were discriminated by the cumulative frequency of public TCR beta family members in the study cohort and in an independent roughly 380-donor cohort.

Data came from an Illumina HiSeq 1500. TCRdb took the public reads, trimmed them with fastp at Q25, ran MiXCR for clone calling and kept in-frame beta chains. CDR3 protein sequences are deduplicated, and each keeps its most common genes and DNA. The sample profile shows fewer than 650,000 distinct CDR3 sequences; around 40% of them were found once. Around 48% of the sample is taken by the ten largest. The intended sense of this specimen's treatment or condition label: in vitro stimulation with specific CMV peptide epitopes to enrich CMV-specific T cells. For CDR1 and CDR2, the germline V gene lists MNHNS and SASEGT. The germline ends are 15 bases apart after V is trimmed by 7 bases and J by 1 base. The cysteine opens and the phenylalanine closes a CDR3 of 15 amino acids. The retained sequence is limited to the CDR3, 45 bases, with the frame set at the first base. Comment on this clonotype: This clone's antigen is unknown. One base away there is no much larger clone; base qualities are not given.

In this chain, TRBV6-1 is recombined with TRBJ2-3, with an unclear D gene assignment. The TCR originated in a human donor in good health (CMV status not recorded). Some clones in this sample may be carry-over from other donors' samples. Here the sequenced sample was cultured PBMCs, taken from culture after CMV antigen stimulation. The CDR3 protein: CASTVVRARTDTQYF. The nucleotide sequence is TGTGCCAGCACCGTCGTTCGCGCCCGCACAGATACGCAGTATTTT.